Below, 26 T cell receptor beta chains from the same sample are listed, as sequenced in a study of shared T cell receptors in the human thymus. TCRdb's copy holds only in-frame clones and misses some; the assay was immunoSEQ multiplex PCR. The data show about 710,000 clones, with roughly 86% seen just once and about 0.0094% held by the top ten. This sample also appeared in a second study, on human thymus T cells.

The sequencing input was thymocytes. The receptors were sampled from a boy in the first two years of life with a congenital heart defect.

The V and J genes are TRBV25-1 and TRBJ2-3, with D possibly TRBD1 on 7 matching bases. The V end was cut by 5 bases, the J end by 2 bases, with 23 bases between. The length of the CDR3 is 18 residues. Germline CDR1 is MGHDK and CDR2 is SYGVNS. For the CDR3, the DNA is TGTGCCAGCAGTCGGGGGATTGGGACAGCCAATTACACAGATACGCAGTATTTT. This gives the protein CASSRGIGTANYTDTQYF.

The table lists this clone with a few counts. The rearrangement uses TRBV6-1 and TRBJ1-3; possibly TRBD1 for D (6 bases). V was cut by 4 bases and J by 0 bases, with 13 bases left in between. This CDR3 is built from 16 residues. Germline V gene sequence: CDR1 MNHNS, CDR2 SASEGT. For the CDR3, the DNA is TGTGCCAGCAGTGCCATGAGGGGGACCTCTGGAAACACCATATATTTT. It translates to CASSAMRGTSGNTIYF.

The V gene is TRBV5-6, the J gene TRBJ2-7; TRBD1 matches at 7 bases. From germline, CDR1 is SGHDT and CDR2 YYEEEE. The CDR3 contains 14 residues. J lost 2 bases, V lost 5 bases, and 7 bases had no gene match. The CDR3 bases are TGTGCCAGCAGTCTGGGACAGTTTACCTACGAGCAGTACTTC. Its protein product is CASSLGQFTYEQYF.

The J gene is TRBJ2-7, the V gene TRBV4-1; 8 nucleotides agree with TRBD1. J was trimmed by 3 bases and V by 4 bases; bases with no gene match: 8. Looked up from germline, CDR1 is MGHRA and CDR2 is YSYEKL. The CDR3 consists of 15 residues. The CDR3 sequence: CASSLEDRAIYEQYF. DNA of the CDR3: TGCGCCAGCAGCCTCGAGGACAGGGCAATCTACGAGCAGTACTTC.

The V and J genes are TRBV4-3 and TRBJ2-7; perhaps TRBD1 as D (6 bases). The CDR3 covers 14 residues. V lost 3 bases and J lost 4, with 13 bases in between. Per the germline V gene, CDR1 is LGHNA and CDR2 is YSLEER. DNA for the CDR3: TGCGCCAGCAGCCAGGGGGCTAAAGGGTACGAGCAGTACTTC. Amino acids: CASSQGAKGYEQYF.

The chain employs TRBV10-3 and TRBJ1-5, with D possibly TRBD1 on 6 matching bases. This CDR3 contains 14 residues. CDR1 ENHRY and CDR2 SYGVKD come from the germline V gene. V lost 5 bases to trimming and J lost 3 bases, with 11 bases between them. The CDR3 loop reads CAISSGAHNQPQHF. Written as DNA, the CDR3 is TGTGCCATCAGTTCAGGGGCCCACAATCAGCCCCAGCATTTT.

V gene TRBV15 combines with J gene TRBJ2-1, with 7 bases fitting TRBD2. V trimming: 1 base; J trimming: 3 bases; junction bases outside the gene matches: 9. CDR1 LNHNV and CDR2 YYDKDF come from the germline V gene (reference sequence). This CDR3 is 17 amino acids long. This CDR3 reads CATSRVGGDSNYNEQFF. Written as DNA, the CDR3 is TGTGCCACCAGCAGAGTGGGAGGGGACTCCAACTACAATGAGCAGTTCTTC. The variable domain in full, with the rest retrieved from reference TRBV15 and TRBJ2-1, is DAMVIQNPRYQVTQFGKPVTLSCSQTLNHNVMYWYQQKSSQAPKLLFHYYDKDFNNEADTPDNFQSRRPNTSFCFLDIRSPGLGDTAMYLCATSRVGGDSNYNEQFFGPGTRLTVL.

Written as DNA, the CDR3 is TGTGCCAGCAGTTTATTCGGACATAAGTGGGCCAATGAGCAGTTCTTC. It codes for CASSLFGHKWANEQFF. The chain combines TRBV28 with TRBJ2-1; perhaps TRBD1 as D (5 bases). Germline assignment: CDR1 MDHEN and CDR2 SYDVKM. V was cut by 1 base and J by 6 bases, with 16 bases left in between. This CDR3 region has 16 residues.

This chain joins TRBV5-1 and TRBJ2-2; D is undetermined. V lost 3 bases and J lost 3, with 12 bases in between. The CDR3 sequence is 15 residues long. Germline CDR1 reads SGHRS; CDR2 reads YFSETQ. For the CDR3, the DNA is TGCGCCAGCAGCTCCCCCCCTCCAGACACCGGGGAGCTGTTTTTT. It yields the protein CASSSPPPDTGELFF.

The CDR3 region is CASSQGVRGFTDTQYF. For the CDR3, the DNA is TGCGCCAGCAGCCAAGGAGTACGCGGGTTTACAGATACGCAGTATTTT. V usage is TRBV4-3 and J usage is TRBJ2-3; a possible D gene is TRBD2 (5 bases). Trimming pared 1 base from V and 3 bases from J, leaving 14 bases between. The germline CDR1 and CDR2 sequences are LGHNA and YSLEER. This CDR3 comprises 16 residues.

The rearrangement joins TRBV27 to TRBJ2-7; a possible D gene is TRBD1 (5 bases). The CDR3 length is 16 residues. The ends were cut back, 5 bases at V and 2 bases at J, with 19 bases in the middle. CDR1 is MNHEY, CDR2 SMNVEV, per germline (reference sequence). As DNA, the CDR3 is TGTGCCAGCAGTACGGCAGGGTTTGCCCCCACCTACGAGCAGTACTTC. Protein: CASSTAGFAPTYEQYF.

V usage is TRBV4-1 and J usage is TRBJ1-5; D gene uncertain. The germline V gene has CDR1 MGHRA and CDR2 YSYEKL. The CDR3 runs 15 residues. The V gene lost 0 bases and the J gene lost 1 base, with 7 bases spanning the gap. CDR3 in DNA: TGCGCCAGCAGCCAAGAGAGGAGGAGCAATCAGCCCCAGCATTTT. Translation: CASSQERRSNQPQHF.

The chain employs TRBV9 and TRBJ2-2; unclear D gene. Trimming shortened V by 1 base and J by 1 base, and 8 bases separated the two germline ends. There are 15 residues in the CDR3. The germline CDR1 and CDR2 sequences are SGDLS and YYNGEE. The CDR3 region is CASSVYGENTGELFF. The CDR3 DNA reads as TGTGCCAGCAGCGTATACGGTGAGAACACCGGGGAGCTGTTTTTT.

This chain links TRBV10-3 with TRBJ1-2, with a tentative D call TRBD1 (6 bases). Germline CDR1 is ENHRY and CDR2 is SYGVKD. Trimming cost V 2 bases and J 0 bases, with 16 bases left between them. The CDR3 is 17 amino acids. CDR3 in amino acids: CAISEDRSPGTNYGYTF. The CDR3, as DNA: TGTGCCATCAGTGAGGACAGGTCCCCCGGTACTAACTATGGCTACACCTTC.

CDR3 loop: CASSMGQGSNQPQHF. For the CDR3, the DNA is TGTGCCAGCAGCATGGGACAGGGGAGTAATCAGCCCCAGCATTTT. The chain is built from TRBV5-6 and TRBJ1-5; 10 bases line up with TRBD1. The CDR3 is 15 amino acids. Germline assignment: CDR1 SGHDT and CDR2 YYEEEE. The ends lost 4 bases at V and 4 bases at J; junction bases unmatched: 5.

The chain uses TRBV6-1 and TRBJ1-2, with D possibly matching TRBD1 (5 bases). CDR1 MNHNS and CDR2 SASEGT come from the germline V gene. This CDR3 contains 16 residues. The germline V and J ends were trimmed by 2 bases and 2 bases, with 15 bases remaining between them. The CDR3 DNA reads as TGTGCCAGCAGTGAATCTAAGGCAGGGAAGAACTATGGCTACACCTTC. Translating it yields CASSESKAGKNYGYTF.

The V and J genes are TRBV30 and TRBJ2-7, with TRBD1 matching 9 bases. Germline-derived CDR1 and CDR2 are GTSNPN and SVGIG (reference sequence). The V gene end was trimmed by 5 bases and the J gene end by 2 bases; junction bases not matched to a gene: 10. The CDR3 runs to 15 residues. The CDR3 coding sequence is TGTGCCTGGGGAGGGGGGACAGGGATCACCTACGAGCAGTACTTC. Translation gives CAWGGGTGITYEQYF.

This chain links TRBV19 with TRBJ1-1; D not certain. Deletions cut 0 bases from V and 6 bases from J, with 11 bases between. The CDR3 runs to 14 residues. CDR1 is LNHDA and CDR2 is SQIVND in the germline V gene (reference sequence). CDR3 sequence reads: CASSIDAGRPEAFF. CDR3 DNA sequence: TGTGCCAGTAGTATAGATGCGGGGAGGCCTGAAGCTTTCTTT.

This chain uses TRBV4-1 with TRBJ2-5; 7 bases match TRBD1. The CDR3 covers 16 residues. Germline assignment: CDR1 MGHRA and CDR2 YSYEKL. V lost 0 bases and J lost 5; bases outside the gene matches: 9. The CDR3 region is CASSQDERGPAETQYF. CDR3 nucleotide sequence: TGCGCCAGCAGCCAAGACGAAAGGGGGCCAGCGGAGACCCAGTACTTC.

This chain connects TRBV28 to TRBJ1-3; D might be TRBD1 (5 bases). Deletions cut 3 bases from V and 6 bases from J, with 12 bases between. Per germline, CDR1 MDHEN and CDR2 SYDVKM. CDR3 length: 14 residues. The CDR3 here is CASSFRDSQNTIYF. CDR3 in DNA: TGTGCCAGCAGTTTTCGAGACAGCCAAAACACCATATATTTT.

The chain uses TRBV28 and TRBJ1-4, with D perhaps TRBD1 (6 bases). Germline V gives CDR1 MDHEN, CDR2 SYDVKM. The CDR3 length is 18 residues. The V gene lost 1 base and the J gene lost 8 bases, with 23 bases spanning the gap. The DNA of the CDR3 is TGTGCCAGCAGTTTATCACTTACAGGGCGACAGTTTGAAGAAAAACTGTTTTTT. Translating it yields CASSLSLTGRQFEEKLFF.

V usage is TRBV28 and J usage is TRBJ1-2; no definite D call. Germline values: CDR1 MDHEN, CDR2 SYDVKM. The CDR3 has 15 residues. V was trimmed by 5 bases and J by 2 bases, leaving 15 bases between them. This CDR3 is CASSPASAGNYGYTF. CDR3 DNA: TGTGCCAGCAGTCCGGCGTCGGCGGGAAACTATGGCTACACCTTC.

The chain employs TRBV4-2 and TRBJ2-5; D unresolved. The CDR3 has 11 amino acids. Germline CDR1 LGHNA, CDR2 YNFKEQ. V was pared by 4 bases and J by 5 bases, with 5 bases between. CDR3 coding DNA: TGTGCCAGCAGCCCCGGGGAGACCCAGTACTTC. It encodes CASSPGETQYF.

V gene TRBV7-9 combines with J gene TRBJ1-4; 11 positions match TRBD1. Germline V gives CDR1 SEHNR, CDR2 FQNEAQ (reference sequence). V lost 1 base, J lost 7 bases, and 2 bases stayed unmatched. This CDR3 comprises 15 residues. The CDR3 reads CASSLGTGGVEKLFF. For the CDR3, the DNA is TGTGCCAGCAGCTTAGGGACAGGGGGCGTTGAAAAACTGTTTTTT.

The gene calls are TRBV9 and TRBJ2-7, with TRBD1 as a possible D gene (5 bases). The germline V gene has CDR1 SGDLS and CDR2 YYNGEE. The CDR3 sequence is 16 residues long. Trimming took off 0 bases at V and 0 bases at J, with 13 bases between the two ends. Here the CDR3 reads CASSVDPRVTSYEQYF. The CDR3 DNA sequence: TGTGCCAGCAGCGTAGATCCCAGGGTAACCTCCTACGAGCAGTACTTC.

The chain carries TRBV7-9 and TRBJ1-2; 9 bases are a match to TRBD1. This CDR3 spans 17 amino acids. Germline CDR1 is SEHNR and CDR2 is FQNEAQ (reference sequence). Trimming cost V 1 base and J 6 bases; bases outside gene matches: 12. The DNA of the CDR3 is TGTGCCAGCAGCTTAGGGGGTGACCTGGACAGGGGAGATGGCTACACCTTC. Protein product: CASSLGGDLDRGDGYTF. The full variable domain, rest sourced from reference TRBV7-9 and TRBJ1-2, is DTGVSQNPRHKITKRGQNVTFRCDPISEHNRLYWYRQTLGQGPEFLTYFQNEAQLEKSRLLSDRFSAERPKGSFSTLEIQRTEQGDSAMYLCASSLGGDLDRGDGYTFGSGTRLTVV.